Below are 21 T cell receptor beta chains sequenced from a single sample in a study of T cell clonality in common variable immunodeficiency. Some clones are missing from TCRdb's copy, which holds only in-frame ones; the method was immunoSEQ multiplex PCR. The sample has fewer than 65,000 clones, none seen only once. Sample: peripheral blood mononuclear cells. These TCRs come from a person between 18 and 75 years old in good health.

This clone was observed many times. The observed sequence ends 3 residues before the CDR3 terminus, with the missing tail filled in from the germline J gene. The rearrangement links TRBV2 to TRBJ2-3; TRBD2 aligns across 7 bases. The CDR3 contains 14 residues. Germline V CDR1 and CDR2: SNHLY, FYNNEI. J gave up 3 bases and V 7 bases, and 7 bases lay outside the gene matches. Incomplete CDR3 DNA: TGTGCCAGCAAGGTGGGGGGGTTTACAGATACG. This gives the protein CASKVGGFTDT. The whole CDR3 protein is CASKVGGFTDTQYF. Using reference TRBV2 and TRBJ2-3 for the parts outside the CDR3, the full variable domain is EPEVTQTPSHQVTQMGQEVILRCVPISNHLYFYWYRQILGQKVEFLVSFYNNEISEKSEIFDDQFSVERPDGSNFTLKIRSTKLEDSAMYFCASKVGGFTDTQYFGPGTRLTVL.

This clone was counted ten times or more. The CDR3 end is not reached by the read, which stops 3 residues before it; the germline J gene fills it in. The chain employs TRBV19 and TRBJ2-2; TRBD2 aligns across 11 bases. CDR3 length: 18 amino acids. From germline, CDR1 is LNHDA and CDR2 SQIVND (reference sequence). The V segment lost 5 bases and the J segment 0 bases; nucleotides outside the gene matches: 8. The CDR3 DNA, read in part, is TGTGCCAGTAGTGTCTCCCTAGCGGGGGGCGCGAACACCGGGGAG. Translated: CASSVSLAGGANTGE. The whole CDR3 protein reads CASSVSLAGGANTGELFF.

There are many counts of this clone. The sequenced fragment ends 3 residues before the CDR3 boundary, so the rest is inferred from the germline J gene. The V and J genes are TRBV2 and TRBJ1-6; possibly TRBD1 for D (5 bases). The CDR3 is 17 residues long. V lost 0 bases and J lost 9, with 18 bases in between. CDR1 and CDR2 (germline): SNHLY, FYNNEI. The CDR3 reads CASSEARRGTGGSPLHF. The covered CDR3 bases are TGTGCCAGCAGTGAAGCGCGCCGTGGGACTGGCGGTTCACCC.

This clone showed up many times. Read data end 3 residues before the CDR3 end; the end is taken from the germline J gene. The chain is built from TRBV29-1 and TRBJ1-4; D unclear. V shed 6 bases and J shed 0 bases, with 8 bases lying between them. Germline V CDR1 and CDR2: SQVTM, ANQGSEA. The CDR3 sequence is 13 residues long. CDR3 loop: CSVDTSTNEKLFF. The sequenced part of the CDR3 DNA is TGCAGCGTCGACACATCAACTAATGAAAAA.

This clone was seen repeatedly, ten times or more. The observed sequence ends 3 residues before the CDR3 terminus, with the missing tail filled in from the germline J gene. V is TRBV12-5 and J is TRBJ1-4; 10 nucleotides match TRBD1. The CDR3 is made up of 16 amino acids. The junction had 12 bases not matched to a gene; V was cut back by 6 bases and J by 8 bases. Germline assignment: CDR1 LGHNT and CDR2 FRNRAP. The part of the CDR3 DNA that was read is TGTGCTAGTGGCCTTTGGACAGGGGGAGATGTAGAAAAA. Protein sequence: CASGLWTGGDVEK. The whole CDR3 sequence is CASGLWTGGDVEKLFF.

Ten or more counts support this clone. The read falls 3 residues short of the CDR3 end, and the missing part is taken from the germline J gene. This chain uses TRBV20-1 with TRBJ2-7; D is unclear. V dropped 6 bases and J dropped 0 bases, with 12 bases sitting between them. CDR1 DFQATT and CDR2 SNEGSKA come from the germline V gene (reference sequence). The CDR3 spans 13 residues. The CDR3 reads CSALPISSYEQYF. Incomplete CDR3 DNA: TGCAGTGCGCTGCCGATCAGCTCCTACGAG.

This clone was observed many times. Read sequence stops 3 residues before the CDR3 end, and the germline J gene provides the missing end. The gene calls are TRBV19 and TRBJ2-1, with D unresolved. Germline CDR1 LNHDA, CDR2 SQIVND (reference sequence). The CDR3 has 14 residues. Between the trimmed V and J ends, which lost 5 bases and 2 bases, there was a span of 10 bases. CDR3 in amino acids: CASSEGLTYNEQFF. The sequenced part of the CDR3 DNA is TGTGCCAGTAGTGAAGGGCTAACCTACAATGAG.

On this clone: With the read ending 3 residues before the CDR3 end, the germline J gene is used to fill in that end. This chain connects TRBV7-3 to TRBJ2-2, with unresolved D. The CDR3 loop spans 15 amino acids. Per the germline V gene, CDR1 is SGHTA and CDR2 is FQGTGA. CDR3 DNA, as far as it was read: TGTGCCAGCAGCTTAAGTCACTCTACTTTTCCACCG. Amino acids: CASSLSHSTFPP. The CDR3 in full is CASSLSHSTFPPLFF.

This clone occurred many times. The read falls 3 residues short of the CDR3 end, and the missing part is taken from the germline J gene. The V and J genes are TRBV30 and TRBJ2-5; TRBD1 aligns across 11 bases. Germline assignment: CDR1 GTSNPN and CDR2 SVGIG (reference sequence). This CDR3 is 12 amino acids long. V dropped 7 bases and J dropped 4; count of bases not matched to a gene: 2. The DNA read from the CDR3 is TGTGCCTTGGACAGGGGGCGAGAGACC. Protein sequence: CALDRGRET. The whole CDR3 sequence is CALDRGRETQYF. The whole variable domain, remainder taken from reference TRBV30 and TRBJ2-5, is SQTIHQWPATLVQPVGSPLSLECTVEGTSNPNLYWYRQAAGRGLQLLFYSVGIGQISSEVPQNLSASRPQDRQFILSSKKLLLSDSGFYLCALDRGRETQYFGPGTRLLVL.

This clone has ten or more counts. The read terminates 3 residues ahead of where the CDR3 ends, so the germline J gene completes it. V usage is TRBV19 and J usage is TRBJ2-5; a weak D match, TRBD1 (6 bases). Germline V CDR1 and CDR2: LNHDA, SQIVND (reference sequence). V lost 5 bases, J lost 5 bases, and 15 bases lay in between. The CDR3 runs 14 residues. Here the CDR3 reads CASSPPGVRETQYF. CDR3 DNA, as far as it was read: TGTGCCAGTAGTCCACCAGGGGTTCGGGAGACC. The variable domain in full, with the rest retrieved from reference TRBV19 and TRBJ2-5, is DGGITQSPKYLFRKEGQNVTLSCEQNLNHDAMYWYRQDPGQGLRLIYYSQIVNDFQKGDIAEGYSVSREKKESFPLTVTSAQKNPTAFYLCASSPPGVRETQYFGPGTRLLVL.

This clone has at least ten counts. With the read ending 3 residues before the CDR3 end, the germline J gene is used to fill in that end. This sequence joins TRBV2 and TRBJ2-1, with D maybe TRBD2 (5 bases). The germline V gene encodes CDR1 SNHLY and CDR2 FYNNEI. Trimming removed 7 bases from V and 6 bases from J, with 10 bases in between. The CDR3 has 12 residues. CDR3 loop: CASNGVGNEQFF. The DNA read from the CDR3 is TGTGCCAGCAACGGGGTTGGCAATGAG.

This clone was seen ten or more times. The CDR3 region is CASDPTQNNSPLHF. CDR3 DNA, as far as it was read: TGTGCCAGCGACCCCACACAGAATAATTCACCC. V gene TRBV7-8 combines with J gene TRBJ1-6, with D unresolved. Read sequence stops 3 residues before the CDR3 end, and the germline J gene provides the missing end. The germline V and J ends were trimmed by 8 bases and 5 bases, with 13 bases remaining between them. Looked up from germline, CDR1 is SGHVS and CDR2 is FQNEAQ. This CDR3 spans 14 amino acids. Looking up the rest from reference TRBV7-8 and TRBJ1-6 gives the full variable domain: GAGVSQSPRYKVAKRGQDVALRCDPISGHVSLFWYQQALGQGPEFLTYFQNEAQLDKSGLPSDRFFAERPEGSVSTLKIQRTQQEDSAVYLCASDPTQNNSPLHFGNGTRLTVT.

The table lists this clone with many counts. The read comes to an end 3 residues before the CDR3 does, leaving the germline J gene to fill in the end. V and J are TRBV6-2 or TRBV6-3 and TRBJ1-1, with D perhaps matching TRBD1 (6 bases). Germline assignment: CDR1 MNHEY and CDR2 SVGEGT. The CDR3 is 15 residues long. Between the trimmed V and J ends, which lost 5 bases and 4 bases, there was a span of 17 bases. The CDR3 region is CASSDGGLGGTEAFF. CDR3 DNA (partial): TGTGCCAGCAGTGACGGGGGGCTTGGAGGCACTGAA.

There are a few counts of this clone. The CDR3 extends 3 residues past the end of the read, so its final part is completed from the germline J gene. This chain joins TRBV6-2 or TRBV6-3 and TRBJ2-4; 9 bases agree with TRBD1. Germline CDR1 is MNHEY and CDR2 is SVGEGT. The CDR3 totals 14 residues. The chain's CDR3 is CASSIGTGFRGQYF. The CDR3 bases that were read are TGTGCCAGCAGCATCGGGACAGGGTTTAGAGGT.

This clone has ten or more counts. The read ends 3 residues shy of where the CDR3 ends; the end is completed using the germline J gene. The chain is built from TRBV12-3 or TRBV12-4 and TRBJ2-1; 10 positions agree with TRBD2. The trim removed 5 bases at V and 8 bases at J, leaving 12 bases unmatched. The CDR3 spans 16 residues. The part of the CDR3 DNA that was read is TGTGCCAGCAGTCCCTCCAGGAGCGGGAGGGCCTATGAG. Translation gives CASSPSRSGRAYE. The entire CDR3 protein reads CASSPSRSGRAYEQFF.

This clone was counted only a few times. CDR3 bases read: TGTGCCAGCAGTGACTTCAGGTACAATGAC. The encoded protein is CASSDFRYND. In full, the CDR3 is CASSDFRYNDYTF. The chain couples TRBV6-2 or TRBV6-3 to TRBJ1-2; D remains ambiguous. The read comes to an end 3 residues before the CDR3 does, leaving the germline J gene to fill in the end. CDR3 length equals 13 residues. Germline-derived CDR1 and CDR2 are MNHEY and SVGEGT.

This clone has a count of ten or more. The DNA ends 3 residues before the CDR3 does, and the rest of the CDR3 is filled in from the germline J gene. V and J are TRBV5-4 and TRBJ2-7; the D gene is possibly TRBD2 (5 bases). The CDR3 contains 13 residues. From germline, CDR1 is SGHNT and CDR2 YYREEE (reference sequence). Trimming removed 0 bases from V and 3 bases from J, with 7 bases in between. The CDR3: CASSLGTGYEQYF. The covered CDR3 bases are TGTGCCAGCAGCTTGGGGACTGGCTACGAG.

This clone was counted ten times or more. The read terminates 3 residues ahead of where the CDR3 ends, so the germline J gene completes it. This sequence joins TRBV10-3 and TRBJ2-5, with 10 bases aligning to TRBD1. The CDR3 consists of 16 residues. CDR1 and CDR2 from the germline V gene are ENHRY and SYGVKD. V lost 5 bases to trimming and J lost 2 bases; unmatched junction nucleotides: 8. CDR3 DNA, as far as it was read: TGTGCCATCAGTAGGACAGGGGGACGAGAGCAAGAGACC. Translating gives CAISRTGGREQET. From start to end, the CDR3 is CAISRTGGREQETQYF.

This clone was seen ten or more times. At one end, the junction sequence differs from germline, possibly due to a read error. The missing CDR3 end, 3 residues past where the read stops, is filled in from the germline J gene. This specimen includes other DNA sequences encoding the same CDR3. This sequence joins TRBV5-1 and TRBJ1-3; D might be TRBD1 (6 bases). CDR3 length equals 18 residues. Germline-derived CDR1 and CDR2 are SGHRS and YFSETQ. CDR3 protein: CASKDQRVGGAAGNTIYF. The DNA read from the CDR3 is TGCGCCAGCAAAGATCAGCGGGTAGGGGGGGCGGCTGGAAACACA.

This clone was detected a few times. A clone one base away is much larger, so this may be a read error. At the DNA level, this CDR3 is encoded by other sequences in the same sample as well. The covered CDR3 bases are TGCAGCGTGGGGACAGCCTCTGGAAACACA. Its translation: CSVGTASGNT. The CDR3 reads in full as CSVGTASGNTIYF. The chain joins TRBV29-1 to TRBJ1-3; TRBD1 matches 7 bases. The read terminates 3 residues ahead of where the CDR3 ends, so the germline J gene completes it. The V gene's germline CDR1 is SQVTM and CDR2 ANQGSEA. The CDR3 totals 13 residues.

This clone showed up many times. The read halts 3 residues ahead of the CDR3 end, with the missing end drawn from the germline J gene. The chain has TRBV18 and TRBJ1-4, with D hard to call. Germline CDR1 and CDR2: KGHSH and LQKENI. This CDR3 is 14 amino acids long. V was clipped by 3 bases and J by 8 bases, with 13 bases between them. CDR3 loop: CASSPEPEGEKLFF. The covered CDR3 bases are TGTGCCAGCTCACCGGAACCGGAGGGCGAAAAA.